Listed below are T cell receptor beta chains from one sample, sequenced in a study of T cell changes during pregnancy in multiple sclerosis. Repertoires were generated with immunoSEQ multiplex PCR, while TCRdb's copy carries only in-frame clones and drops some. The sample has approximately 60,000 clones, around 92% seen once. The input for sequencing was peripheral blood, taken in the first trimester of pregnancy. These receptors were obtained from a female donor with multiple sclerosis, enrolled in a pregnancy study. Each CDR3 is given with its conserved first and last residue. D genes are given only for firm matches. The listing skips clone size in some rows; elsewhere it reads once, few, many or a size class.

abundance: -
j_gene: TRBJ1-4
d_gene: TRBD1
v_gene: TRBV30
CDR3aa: CAWKGQGASEKLFF
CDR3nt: TGTGCCTGGAAGGGACAGGGGGCCAGTGAAAAACTGTTTTTT

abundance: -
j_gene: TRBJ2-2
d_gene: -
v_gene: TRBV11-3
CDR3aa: CASSGGRRDRFNTGELFF
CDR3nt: TGTGCCAGCAGTGGGGGTCGGCGGGACAGATTTAACACCGGGGAGCTGTTTTTT

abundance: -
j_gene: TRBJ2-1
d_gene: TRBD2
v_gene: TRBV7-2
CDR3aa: CASSLVAGGLVYNEQFF
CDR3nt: TGTGCCAGCAGCTTAGTCGCGGGAGGGTTAGTCTACAATGAGCAGTTCTTC

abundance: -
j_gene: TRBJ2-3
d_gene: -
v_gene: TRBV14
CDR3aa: CASSQVSGTTDTQYF
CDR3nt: TGTGCCAGCAGCCAAGTGTCAGGTACCACAGATACGCAGTATTTT

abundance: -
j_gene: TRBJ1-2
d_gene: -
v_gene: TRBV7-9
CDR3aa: CASSPRVLGGYTF
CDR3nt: TGTGCCAGCAGCCCCAGGGTCCTGGGGGGCTACACCTTC

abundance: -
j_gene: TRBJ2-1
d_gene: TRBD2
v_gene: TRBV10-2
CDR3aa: CASSDPGLAGNEQFF
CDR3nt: TGCGCCAGCAGTGACCCGGGACTAGCGGGAAATGAGCAGTTCTTC

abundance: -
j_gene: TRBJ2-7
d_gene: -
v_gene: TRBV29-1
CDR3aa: CSVVRLRQYF
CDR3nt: TGCAGCGTTGTGCGGTTAAGGCAGTACTTC

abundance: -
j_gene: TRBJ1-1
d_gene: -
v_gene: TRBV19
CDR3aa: CASSKDSTPEAFF
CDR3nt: TGTGCCAGTAGTAAGGACAGTACCCCTGAAGCTTTCTTT

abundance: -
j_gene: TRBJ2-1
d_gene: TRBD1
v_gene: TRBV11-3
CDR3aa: CASSRRTGENEQFF
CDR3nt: TGTGCCAGCAGCCGAAGGACAGGGGAGAATGAGCAGTTCTTC

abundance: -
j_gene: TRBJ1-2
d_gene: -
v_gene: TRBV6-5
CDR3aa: CASTPTSTGGGYTF
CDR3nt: TGTGCCAGCACCCCCACTTCAACCGGAGGAGGCTACACCTTC

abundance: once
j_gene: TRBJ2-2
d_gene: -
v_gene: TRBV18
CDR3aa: CASSPLPQVNTGELFF
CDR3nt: TGTGCCAGCTCACCACTACCGCAGGTGAACACCGGGGAGCTGTTTTTT

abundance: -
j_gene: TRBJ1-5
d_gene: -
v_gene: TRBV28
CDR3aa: CGTGDSNQPQHF
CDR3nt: TGTGGTACGGGGGATAGCAATCAGCCCCAGCATTTT

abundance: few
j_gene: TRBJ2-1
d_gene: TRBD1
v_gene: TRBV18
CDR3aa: CASSPRTGDYNEQFF
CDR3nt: TGTGCCAGCTCACCTCGGACAGGGGACTACAATGAGCAGTTCTTC

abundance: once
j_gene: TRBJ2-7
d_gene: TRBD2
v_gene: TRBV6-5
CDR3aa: CASSSLAGGSYEQYF
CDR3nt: TGTGCCAGCAGTTCGCTAGCGGGAGGCTCCTACGAGCAGTACTTC

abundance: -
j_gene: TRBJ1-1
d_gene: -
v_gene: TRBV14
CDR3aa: CASSQFQGNTEAFF
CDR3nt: TGTGCCAGCAGCCAATTCCAGGGAAACACTGAAGCTTTCTTT

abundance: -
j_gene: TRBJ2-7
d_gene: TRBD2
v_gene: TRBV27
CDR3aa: CASSPRLAGGFREQYF
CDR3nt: TGTGCCAGCAGTCCGCGACTAGCGGGAGGTTTTCGCGAGCAGTACTTC

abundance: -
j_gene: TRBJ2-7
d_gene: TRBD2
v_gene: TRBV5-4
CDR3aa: CASSAGLAGVAYEQYF
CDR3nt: TGTGCCAGCAGCGCGGGACTAGCGGGAGTTGCCTACGAGCAGTACTTC

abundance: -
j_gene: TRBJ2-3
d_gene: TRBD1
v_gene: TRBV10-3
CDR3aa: CAIRWTGQVDTQYF
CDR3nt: TGTGCCATCAGATGGACAGGGCAGGTAGATACGCAGTATTTT

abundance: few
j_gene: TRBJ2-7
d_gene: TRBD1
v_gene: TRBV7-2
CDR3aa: CASSLSGQGVGGGSYEQYF
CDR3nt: TGTGCCAGCAGCTTGTCGGGACAGGGTGTTGGCGGGGGCTCCTACGAGCAGTACTTC

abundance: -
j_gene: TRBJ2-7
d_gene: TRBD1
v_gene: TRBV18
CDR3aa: CASSPLKIGQARFYEQYF
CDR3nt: TGTGCCAGCTCGCCACTGAAAATAGGACAGGCGAGGTTCTACGAGCAGTACTTC

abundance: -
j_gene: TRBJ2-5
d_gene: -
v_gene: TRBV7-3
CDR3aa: CASSQPRPRLAKTQYF
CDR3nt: TGTGCCAGCAGCCAACCTCGCCCCAGGCTAGCTAAGACCCAGTACTTC

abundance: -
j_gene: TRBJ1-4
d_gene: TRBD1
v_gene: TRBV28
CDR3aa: CASSSSGTGTEKLFF
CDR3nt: TGTGCCAGCAGTTCGTCCGGGACAGGCACTGAAAAACTGTTTTTT

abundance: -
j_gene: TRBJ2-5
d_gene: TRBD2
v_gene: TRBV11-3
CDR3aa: CASSLVFQREGQETQYF
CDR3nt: TGTGCCAGCAGCTTAGTTTTTCAGCGGGAGGGGCAAGAGACCCAGTACTTC

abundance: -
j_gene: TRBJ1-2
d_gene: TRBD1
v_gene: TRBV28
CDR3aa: CASTADRVYGYTF
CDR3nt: TGTGCCAGCACCGCGGACAGGGTCTATGGCTACACCTTC

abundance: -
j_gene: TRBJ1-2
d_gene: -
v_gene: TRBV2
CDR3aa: CASSEARGESGGYTF
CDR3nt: TGTGCCAGCAGTGAAGCGCGGGGGGAATCAGGTGGCTACACCTTC

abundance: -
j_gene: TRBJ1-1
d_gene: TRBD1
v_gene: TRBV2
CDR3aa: CASSPDRVGNTEAFF
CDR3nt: TGTGCCAGCAGTCCGGACAGGGTCGGGAACACTGAAGCTTTCTTT

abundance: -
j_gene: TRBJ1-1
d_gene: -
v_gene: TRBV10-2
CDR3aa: CASSVTGSTEAFF
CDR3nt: TGCGCCAGCAGTGTCACAGGGAGTACTGAAGCTTTCTTT

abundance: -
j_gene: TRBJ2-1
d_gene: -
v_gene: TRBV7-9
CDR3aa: CASSLILRDWEQFF
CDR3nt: TGTGCCAGCAGCTTAATCTTACGGGACTGGGAGCAGTTCTTC

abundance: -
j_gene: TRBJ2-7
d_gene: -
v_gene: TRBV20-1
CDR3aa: CSARDNYEQYF
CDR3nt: TGCAGTGCAAGGGACAACTACGAGCAGTACTTC

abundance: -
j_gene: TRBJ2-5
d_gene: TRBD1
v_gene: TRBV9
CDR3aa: CASSRTGGQETQYF
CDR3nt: TGTGCCAGCAGCCGGACAGGGGGCCAAGAGACCCAGTACTTC

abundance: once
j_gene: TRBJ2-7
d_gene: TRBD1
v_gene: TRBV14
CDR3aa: CASGQGYEQYF
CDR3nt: TGTGCCAGCGGACAGGGTTACGAGCAGTACTTC

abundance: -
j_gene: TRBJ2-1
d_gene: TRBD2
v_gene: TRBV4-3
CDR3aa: CASSQDSAGGIYNEQFF
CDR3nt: TGCGCCAGCAGCCAAGATTCGGCGGGAGGCATCTACAATGAGCAGTTCTTC

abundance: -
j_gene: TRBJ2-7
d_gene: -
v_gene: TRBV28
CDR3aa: CASSSRQAHEQYF
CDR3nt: TGTGCCAGCAGTTCCCGACAGGCCCACGAGCAGTACTTC

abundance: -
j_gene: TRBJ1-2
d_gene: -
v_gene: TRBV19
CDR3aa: CASSIDGVGYTF
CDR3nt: TGTGCCAGTAGTATCGACGGGGTTGGCTACACCTTC

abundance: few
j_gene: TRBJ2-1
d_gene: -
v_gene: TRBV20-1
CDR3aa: CSVGTSTEQFF
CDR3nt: TGCAGTGTTGGCACTAGCACTGAGCAGTTCTTC

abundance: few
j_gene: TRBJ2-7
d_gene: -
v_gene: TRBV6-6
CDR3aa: CASSGGKNEQYF
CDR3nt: TGTGCCAGCTCCGGCGGGAAGAACGAGCAGTACTTC

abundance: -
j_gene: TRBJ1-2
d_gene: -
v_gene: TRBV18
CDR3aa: CASSPGENYGYTF
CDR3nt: TGTGCCAGCTCACCAGGGGAGAACTATGGCTACACCTTC

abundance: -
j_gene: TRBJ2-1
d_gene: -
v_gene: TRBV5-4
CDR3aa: CASSQDGTGTYNEQFF
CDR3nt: TGTGCCAGCAGCCAAGATGGGACTGGGACCTACAATGAGCAGTTCTTC

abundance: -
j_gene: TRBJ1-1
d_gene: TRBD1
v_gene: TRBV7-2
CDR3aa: CASSYFDRGNWYAEAFF
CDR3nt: TGTGCCAGCAGCTACTTCGACAGGGGAAATTGGTACGCTGAAGCTTTCTTT

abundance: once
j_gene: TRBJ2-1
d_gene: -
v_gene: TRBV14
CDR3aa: CASSHGVPTWDEQFF
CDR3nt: TGTGCCAGCAGCCACGGGGTCCCCACTTGGGATGAGCAGTTCTTC

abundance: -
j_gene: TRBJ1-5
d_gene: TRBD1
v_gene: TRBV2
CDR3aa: CASRRQGINQPQHF
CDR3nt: TGTGCCAGCAGGCGACAGGGGATCAATCAGCCCCAGCATTTT

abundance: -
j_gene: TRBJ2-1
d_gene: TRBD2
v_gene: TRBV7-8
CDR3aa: CASSPSGTRLYNEQFF
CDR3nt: TGTGCCAGCAGCCCCTCCGGGACTAGACTCTACAATGAGCAGTTCTTC

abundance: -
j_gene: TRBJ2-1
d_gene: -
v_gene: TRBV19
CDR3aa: CASSQGRLYNEQFF
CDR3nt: TGTGCCAGTAGTCAGGGCAGGTTATACAATGAGCAGTTCTTC

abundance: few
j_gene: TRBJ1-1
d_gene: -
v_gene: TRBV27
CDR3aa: CASRAGMNTEAFF
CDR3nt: TGTGCCAGCAGGGCGGGCATGAACACTGAAGCTTTCTTT

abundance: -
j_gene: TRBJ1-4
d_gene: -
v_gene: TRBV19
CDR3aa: CASSILRGRNEKLFF
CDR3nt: TGTGCCAGTAGTATACTCAGAGGGAGGAATGAAAAACTGTTTTTT

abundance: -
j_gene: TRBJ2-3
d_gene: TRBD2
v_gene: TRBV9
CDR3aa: CASSSPGLADTDTQYF
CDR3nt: TGTGCCAGCAGCTCGCCGGGACTAGCGGACACAGATACGCAGTATTTT

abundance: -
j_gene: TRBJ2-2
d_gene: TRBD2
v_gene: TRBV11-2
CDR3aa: CASSETPGLADSNTGELFF
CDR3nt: TGTGCCAGCAGCGAGACCCCGGGACTAGCGGACTCGAACACCGGGGAGCTGTTTTTT

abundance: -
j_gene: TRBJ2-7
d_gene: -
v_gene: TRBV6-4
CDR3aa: CASRESVPYEQYF
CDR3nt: TGTGCCAGCAGGGAAAGCGTGCCCTACGAGCAGTACTTC

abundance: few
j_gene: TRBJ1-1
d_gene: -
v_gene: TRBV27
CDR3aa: CASNSLTEAFF
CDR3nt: TGTGCCAGCAATAGCCTCACTGAAGCTTTCTTT

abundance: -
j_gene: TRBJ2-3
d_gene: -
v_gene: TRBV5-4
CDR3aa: CASSFDRLHTDTQYF
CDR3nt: TGTGCCAGCAGCTTTGACAGGCTCCACACAGATACGCAGTATTTT

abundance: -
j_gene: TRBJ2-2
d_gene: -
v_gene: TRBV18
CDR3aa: CASSPRASSVGELFF
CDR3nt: TGTGCCAGCTCACCACGGGCTAGCTCGGTCGGGGAGCTGTTTTTT

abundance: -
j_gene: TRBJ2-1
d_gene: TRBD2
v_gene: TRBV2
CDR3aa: CASSRLARNEQFF
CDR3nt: TGTGCCAGCAGCAGACTAGCGAGGAATGAGCAGTTCTTC

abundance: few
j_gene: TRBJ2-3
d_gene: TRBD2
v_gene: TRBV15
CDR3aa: CATSADAGGPSDTQYF
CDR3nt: TGTGCCACCAGCGCAGACGCGGGAGGGCCGTCAGATACGCAGTATTTT

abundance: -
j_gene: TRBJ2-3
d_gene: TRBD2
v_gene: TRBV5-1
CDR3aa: CASARLAGERDTQYF
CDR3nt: TGCGCCAGCGCCCGACTAGCGGGAGAGCGCGATACGCAGTATTTT